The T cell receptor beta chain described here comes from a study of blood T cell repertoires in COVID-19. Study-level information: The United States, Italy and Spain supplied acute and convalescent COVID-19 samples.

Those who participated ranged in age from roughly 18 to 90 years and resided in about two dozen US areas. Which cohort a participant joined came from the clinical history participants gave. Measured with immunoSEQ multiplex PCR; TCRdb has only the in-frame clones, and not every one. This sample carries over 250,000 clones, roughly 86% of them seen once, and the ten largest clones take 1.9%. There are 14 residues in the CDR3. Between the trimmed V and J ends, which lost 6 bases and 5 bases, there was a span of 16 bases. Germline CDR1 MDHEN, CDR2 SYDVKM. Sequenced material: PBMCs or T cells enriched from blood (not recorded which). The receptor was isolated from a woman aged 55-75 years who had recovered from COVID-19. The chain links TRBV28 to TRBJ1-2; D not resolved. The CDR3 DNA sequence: TGTGCCAGCAGCATTGTTCGGGGTGCATATGGCTACACCTTC. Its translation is CASSIVRGAYGYTF.